A single sample is the source of the 22 T cell receptor beta chains below, sequenced in a study of cytomegalovirus exposure and HLA in healthy donors. The PCR contained 60 Vbeta and 13 Jbeta primers. This table comes from immunoSEQ multiplex PCR, and its TCRdb copy is limited to in-frame clones, with some not included. The sample records roughly 100,000 clones, approximately 85% being singletons. The sample was PBMCs. The receptors shown here come from a man aged 25 to 40 in good health and CMV-seropositive.

This chain links TRBV7-2 with TRBJ1-5, with D hard to call. The V end was cut by 1 base, the J end by 1 base, with 11 bases between. This CDR3 region has 16 residues. Germline V CDR1 and CDR2: SGHTA, FQGNSA. The CDR3 here is CASSLGTGWSNQPQHF. CDR3 nucleotides: TGTGCCAGCAGCTTAGGAACCGGGTGGAGCAATCAGCCCCAGCATTTT.

The CDR3 is CASSPMRQGGTGELFF. The CDR3 nucleotides read TGTGCCAGCTCACCAATGCGACAGGGAGGCACCGGGGAGCTGTTTTTT. The V and J genes are TRBV18 and TRBJ2-2, with D possibly being TRBD1 (7 bases). CDR3 length equals 16 residues. Trimming left V 2 bases short and J 4 bases short, with 14 bases between. Per germline, CDR1 KGHSH and CDR2 LQKENI.

V is TRBV7-2 and J is TRBJ1-4, with D tentatively TRBD1 (6 bases). The V end was cut by 2 bases, the J end by 4 bases, with 11 bases between. Germline CDR1 and CDR2: SGHTA and FQGNSA. The CDR3 runs to 15 residues. CDR3 loop: CASSLSRGGNEKLFF. In DNA form, the CDR3 reads TGTGCCAGCAGCTTATCCAGGGGCGGTAATGAAAAACTGTTTTTT.

The rearrangement uses TRBV4-2 and TRBJ1-2; TRBD1 matches at 9 bases. Germline V gives CDR1 LGHNA, CDR2 YNFKEQ. V shed 4 bases, J shed 7 bases, and the junction held 1 base outside the gene matches. This CDR3 region has 12 residues. The CDR3, as DNA: TGTGCCAGCAGCCCGGACAGGGGTGGCTACACCTTC. Translation: CASSPDRGGYTF.

The chain links TRBV25-1 to TRBJ1-5; D is possibly TRBD1 (5 bases). The V and J ends lost 6 bases and 0 bases respectively, with 6 bases between them. The CDR3 is made up of 13 amino acids. From germline, CDR1 is MGHDK and CDR2 SYGVNS. CDR3 amino acids: CASRQDSNQPQHF. For the CDR3, the DNA is TGTGCCAGCAGACAGGATAGCAATCAGCCCCAGCATTTT. Using reference TRBV25-1 and TRBJ1-5 for the parts outside the CDR3, the full variable domain is EADIYQTPRYLVIGTGKKITLECSQTMGHDKMYWYQQDPGMELHLIHYSYGVNSTEKGDLSSESTVSRIRTEHFPLTLESARPSHTSQYLCASRQDSNQPQHFGDGTRLSIL.

The rearrangement joins TRBV28 to TRBJ2-7; D ambiguous. The CDR3 runs to 14 residues. Germline CDR1 reads MDHEN; CDR2 reads SYDVKM. The V end lost 5 bases, the J end lost 7 bases, and 18 bases lay between the germline ends. CDR3 in amino acids: CASSLEALAREQYF. CDR3 coding DNA: TGTGCCAGCAGTCTTGAGGCCCTGGCAAGGGAGCAGTACTTC.

The chain recombines TRBV10-3 with TRBJ2-2; D is perhaps TRBD1 (6 bases). The CDR3 runs to 14 residues. Germline V gene data show CDR1 as ENHRY and CDR2 as SYGVKD. V was clipped by 6 bases and J by 2 bases, with 10 bases between them. The CDR3 sequence: CAIRGQSNTGELFF. For the CDR3, the DNA is TGTGCCATCAGAGGACAGTCAAACACCGGGGAGCTGTTTTTT.

There are a few counts of this clone. The rearrangement joins TRBV7-8 to TRBJ2-5; tentative D call: TRBD2 (5 bases). V dropped 10 bases and J dropped 5 bases, with 11 bases sitting between them. This CDR3 comprises 11 residues. CDR1 and CDR2 (germline): SGHVS, FQNEAQ. The CDR3 here is CATGVHETQYF. CDR3 nucleotides: TGTGCCACCGGGGTCCACGAGACCCAGTACTTC.

The rearrangement joins TRBV6-5 to TRBJ1-6; the D is unclear. The CDR3 contains 14 residues. V lost 5 bases, J lost 2 bases, and 7 bases lay in between. Per germline, CDR1 MNHEY and CDR2 SVGAGI. Here the CDR3 reads CASSGSAYNSPLHF. CDR3 nucleotides: TGTGCCAGCAGTGGGAGCGCCTATAATTCACCCCTCCACTTT.

The chain recombines TRBV7-7 with TRBJ1-1; 7 positions match TRBD1. The CDR3 sequence is 13 residues long. V lost 1 base and J lost 4; bases outside the gene matches: 0. Germline CDR1 SSHAT, CDR2 FNYEAQ (reference sequence). CDR3 coding DNA: TGTGCCAGCAGCTTAGACAGGGGCACTGAAGCTTTCTTT. Translated, it gives CASSLDRGTEAFF.

The rearrangement links TRBV7-2 to TRBJ1-1; perhaps TRBD1 as D (6 bases). The germline gives CDR1 SGHTA, CDR2 FQGNSA. The CDR3 consists of 15 residues. V shed 5 bases and J shed 1 base, with 14 bases lying between them. The CDR3 nucleotides read TGTGCCAGCAGCCTAGTAGGGACATCGAACACTGAAGCTTTCTTT. The encoded protein is CASSLVGTSNTEAFF.

This clone was found a few times. The chain uses TRBV6-1 and TRBJ2-7; 9 bases are a match to TRBD2. The CDR3 runs 15 residues. V was pared by 4 bases and J by 1 base, with 5 bases of the junction left unmatched. Germline lookup yields CDR1 MNHNS and CDR2 SASEGT. In nucleotides, the CDR3 is TGTGCCAGCAGTGGGACGACTAGCGGTTCCTACGAGCAGTACTTC. This encodes CASSGTTSGSYEQYF.

The chain couples TRBV28 to TRBJ1-6; D is undetermined. Trimming stripped 3 bases from V and 7 bases from J, with 10 bases between. Germline V gives CDR1 MDHEN, CDR2 SYDVKM. This CDR3 contains 14 residues. The CDR3 loop is CASSFLEANSPLHF. The CDR3 DNA follows: TGTGCCAGCAGTTTCCTTGAAGCGAATTCACCCCTCCACTTT.

The chain recombines TRBV25-1 with TRBJ2-5; 7 positions match TRBD1. CDR3 size: 15 residues. Germline V CDR1 and CDR2: MGHDK, SYGVNS. Unmatched junction bases numbered 13, after V lost 5 bases and J lost 7 bases. CDR3 amino acids: CASSPQTGYSGTQYF. The CDR3 region has the DNA TGTGCCAGCAGTCCGCAGACAGGGTACTCGGGGACCCAGTACTTC.

Details on this clone: An end of the junction does not agree with germline; a read error may underlie this. The V and J genes are TRBV11-3 and TRBJ2-7; D is possibly TRBD1 (6 bases). The length of the CDR3 is 14 residues. Germline lookup yields CDR1 SGHNT and CDR2 YENEEA. The chain's CDR3 is CASSLTGTSHEQYF. CDR3 sequence (DNA): TGTGCCAGCAGCTTAACAGGGACCTCCCACGAGCAGTACTTC.

The rearrangement joins TRBV6-4 to TRBJ2-5, with TRBD1 as a possible D gene (7 bases). The germline CDR1 and CDR2 sequences are MRHNA and SNTAGT. The CDR3 consists of 16 residues. V was trimmed by 2 bases and J by 5 bases, leaving 18 bases between them. As DNA, the CDR3 is TGTGCCAGCAGTGACCCCCCGGGCAGGGGGGTGGAGACCCAGTACTTC. It translates to CASSDPPGRGVETQYF.

The genes are TRBV28 and TRBJ1-4; 7 nucleotides agree with TRBD1. Germline V gene lookup returns CDR1 MDHEN and CDR2 SYDVKM. V gave up 5 bases and J gave up 3 bases; unmatched junction bases: 9. This CDR3 spans 16 amino acids. CDR3 in DNA: TGTGCCAGCAGTCCCGGAGGGACAGTGGCTAATGAAAAACTGTTTTTT. It is translated as CASSPGGTVANEKLFF.

J is TRBJ2-6 and V is TRBV19; D gene uncertain. This CDR3 is built from 15 residues. The V and J ends lost 6 bases and 0 bases respectively, with 9 bases between them. CDR1 is LNHDA, CDR2 SQIVND, per germline (reference sequence). The CDR3 loop reads CASSPPGSGANVLTF. Written as DNA, the CDR3 is TGTGCCAGTAGCCCCCCGGGCTCTGGGGCCAACGTCCTGACTTTC.

V and J are TRBV2 and TRBJ2-5; TRBD1 agrees at 7 bases. The DNA end favors TRBJ2-7, so the J call may be wrong. This CDR3 is 15 amino acids long. The germline V gene has CDR1 SNHLY and CDR2 FYNNEI. The CDR3 sequence: CASKIEGARAYEQYF. CDR3 in DNA: TGTGCCAGCAAGATCGAGGGGGCTCGTGCCTACGAGCAGTACTTC.

The chain is built from TRBV5-4 and TRBJ1-2; no firm D call. V was cut by 4 bases and J by 3 bases, with 10 bases left in between. Germline V gives CDR1 SGHNT, CDR2 YYREEE (reference sequence). The CDR3 has 13 amino acids. CDR3 nucleotides: TGTGCCAGCAGCCCCGGTCCGGACTATGGCTACACCTTC. As protein: CASSPGPDYGYTF.

This rearrangement joins TRBV4-3 to TRBJ2-5; TRBD2 matches at 8 bases. Germline lookup yields CDR1 LGHNA and CDR2 YSLEER. This CDR3 is built from 16 residues. V lost 0 bases, J lost 5 bases, and 8 bases stayed unmatched. DNA of the CDR3: TGCGCCAGCAGCCAAGATTGGAGCGGGAGCCAGGAGACCCAGTACTTC. Protein: CASSQDWSGSQETQYF.

A few counts support this clone. The chain combines TRBV6-5 with TRBJ2-3; 7 bases fit TRBD2. V trimming: 0 bases; J trimming: 1 base; junction bases outside the gene matches: 4. Germline values: CDR1 MNHEY, CDR2 SVGAGI. The CDR3 contains 16 residues. The CDR3 region has the DNA TGTGCCAGCAGTTACTCGCGACTAGCAGGCACAGATACGCAGTATTTT. Translated: CASSYSRLAGTDTQYF.